This T cell receptor (beta chain) was sequenced in a study of CD8+ T cells in alopecia areata. Study outcomes and limitations: Relative to normal scalp, lesional scalp, especially alopecia totalis/universalis, showed higher clonality. Clarity of TCR sharing across patients fell short of that in mice, possibly HLA-related. Normal skin contains resident alphabeta T cells, and these are also sequenced in scalp samples.

Sorting separated CD4+ and CD8+ T cells out of PBMCs. As for this clone: As yet, its antigen is unknown.

Sequencing templates came from extracted RNA that was reverse transcribed into cDNA. TCRdb keeps only in-frame clones here, not all; method: immunoSEQ multiplex PCR. There are about 110,000 clones in the sample; approximately 59% occur only once, and about 20% lies in the top ten. Per germline, CDR1 SGHVS and CDR2 FQNEAQ. The CDR3 length is 16 residues. V shed 2 bases and J shed 2 bases, with 15 bases lying between them. The V and J genes are TRBV7-8 and TRBJ2-5; no clear D. Material: CD8+ T cells sorted from blood. The sequence came from a human donor in good health. Here the CDR3 reads CASSLLGGSPQETQYF. The DNA for the CDR3 is TGTGCCAGCAGCTTATTAGGTGGCAGCCCACAAGAGACCCAGTACTTC. Full variable domain (remainder filled in from reference TRBV7-8 and TRBJ2-5): GAGVSQSPRYKVAKRGQDVALRCDPISGHVSLFWYQQALGQGPEFLTYFQNEAQLDKSGLPSDRFFAERPEGSVSTLKIQRTQQEDSAVYLCASSLLGGSPQETQYFGPGTRLLVL.